The 32 T cell receptor beta chains given below trace back to one sample, sequenced in a study of OX40 agonist ivuxolimab in advanced cancers. The method was immunoSEQ multiplex PCR; TCRdb's version includes in-frame clones alone and lacks a portion of them. The sample carries 55,000 to 85,000 clones, 86% recorded once. The specimen comprised CD4+ or CD8+ T cells sorted from blood, sampled in a trial of the OX40 agonist ivuxolimab. Receptors originate from an adult with an advanced solid tumor such as melanoma, head and neck, liver or kidney cancer.

The rearrangement links TRBV6-5 to TRBJ1-3, with a tentative D call TRBD1 (5 bases). The ends were cut back, 0 bases at V and 4 bases at J, with 10 bases in the middle. Looked up from germline, CDR1 is MNHEY and CDR2 is SVGAGI. The CDR3 contains 15 residues. Written as DNA, the CDR3 is TGTGCCAGCAGTTACTCGGAGGGGTCCGGAAACACCATATATTTT. Translated: CASSYSEGSGNTIYF.

This chain links TRBV6-1 with TRBJ1-3; D unresolved. Germline V gene data show CDR1 as MNHNS and CDR2 as SASEGT. Between the trimmed V and J ends, which lost 4 bases and 0 bases, there was a span of 4 bases. The CDR3 contains 13 residues. CDR3 in DNA: TGTGCCAGCAGTGTCAGCTCTGGAAACACCATATATTTT. This gives the protein CASSVSSGNTIYF.

This clone was seen only a few times. The chain couples TRBV5-1 to TRBJ2-7, with 7 positions matching TRBD1. This CDR3 has 15 residues. Germline CDR1 SGHRS, CDR2 YFSETQ. Trimming took 0 bases from V and 4 from J; bases not matched to a gene: 7. The CDR3 coding sequence is TGCGCCAGCAGCTTGGAGGCGGACAGGACGTACGAGCAGTACTTC. Amino acid sequence: CASSLEADRTYEQYF.

The chain employs TRBV5-1 and TRBJ2-3, with D tentatively TRBD2 (6 bases). Germline assignment: CDR1 SGHRS and CDR2 YFSETQ. Trimming took 3 bases from V and 2 from J, leaving 16 bases between them. The CDR3 totals 16 residues. The CDR3 bases are TGCGCCAGCAGCTGGGCGGAGAGCGGGTTCACAGATACGCAGTATTTT. Encoded protein: CASSWAESGFTDTQYF.

This clone was seen a few times. The chain links TRBV5-1 to TRBJ2-5; a possible D gene is TRBD1 (5 bases). CDR3 size: 14 residues. Trimming shortened V by 0 bases and J by 5 bases, and 11 bases separated the two germline ends. The germline gives CDR1 SGHRS, CDR2 YFSETQ. CDR3 in DNA: TGCGCCAGCAGCTTGGAGTCAGGGTCCGAGACCCAGTACTTC. Amino acids: CASSLESGSETQYF. Full variable domain (missing parts from reference TRBV5-1 and TRBJ2-5): KAGVTQTPRYLIKTRGQQVTLSCSPISGHRSVSWYQQTPGQGLQFLFEYFSETQRNKGNFPGRFSGRQFSNSRSEMNVSTLELGDSALYLCASSLESGSETQYFGPGTRLLVL.

V gene TRBV10-2 combines with J gene TRBJ2-5, with D possibly TRBD2 on 6 matching bases. This CDR3 is 16 amino acids long. Trimming cost V 2 bases and J 6 bases, with 19 bases left between them. Germline lookup yields CDR1 WSHSY and CDR2 SAAADI. DNA for the CDR3: TGCGCCAGCAGTGAGACCTTTTCGGGAGCGTATAAGACCCAGTACTTC. Encoded protein: CASSETFSGAYKTQYF.

The chain joins TRBV6-1 to TRBJ2-1; 15 nucleotides match TRBD2. Germline CDR1 MNHNS, CDR2 SASEGT. The J segment lost 5 bases and the V segment lost 7 bases, leaving 3 bases of the junction unmatched. The CDR3 is 15 amino acids. CDR3 in DNA: TGTGCCAGCACTGGACTAGCGGGGGGGAACAATGAGCAGTTCTTC. This translates into CASTGLAGGNNEQFF.

V gene TRBV7-9 combines with J gene TRBJ2-7; maybe TRBD2 (5 bases). V gave up 0 bases and J gave up 2 bases, with 8 bases separating them. This CDR3 region has 14 residues. Germline-derived CDR1 and CDR2 are SEHNR and FQNEAQ (reference sequence). CDR3 residues: CASSLALAAYEQYF. CDR3 DNA: TGTGCCAGCAGCTTAGCTCTAGCCGCCTACGAGCAGTACTTC.

The V and J genes are TRBV7-2 and TRBJ2-5; 8 bases align to TRBD1. This CDR3 contains 14 residues. Germline V gives CDR1 SGHTA, CDR2 FQGNSA. Trimming at V came to 4 bases and at J to 4 bases, leaving 5 bases not matched to a gene. The CDR3 coding sequence is TGTGCCAGCAGCTCCTCAGGGGGCCCAGAGACCCAGTACTTC. Amino acid sequence: CASSSSGGPETQYF.

V is TRBV6-1 and J is TRBJ2-1; 9 nucleotides agree with TRBD2. The CDR3 consists of 16 residues. Germline CDR1 and CDR2: MNHNS and SASEGT. V shed 1 base and J 1 base; nucleotides not matched to a gene: 2. The CDR3 DNA follows: TGTGCCAGCAGTGAAGGTCTAGCGGGATCCTACAATGAGCAGTTCTTC. Protein sequence: CASSEGLAGSYNEQFF.

The V gene is TRBV4-3, the J gene TRBJ2-2; no reliable D call. The V end was cut by 6 bases, the J end by 4 bases, with 12 bases between. The CDR3 spans 14 residues. Germline assignment: CDR1 LGHNA and CDR2 YSLEER. CDR3 DNA sequence: TGCGCCAGCAGACCTGGTTGGGGCACCGGGGAGCTGTTTTTT. This codes for CASRPGWGTGELFF.

J is TRBJ1-1 and V is TRBV5-1, with D unresolved. The V end was cut by 0 bases, the J end by 6 bases, with 6 bases between. This CDR3 comprises 12 residues. Germline-derived CDR1 and CDR2 are SGHRS and YFSETQ. CDR3 bases: TGCGCCAGCAGCTTGGATAGGTCTGAAGCTTTCTTT. This codes for CASSLDRSEAFF.

The chain carries TRBV5-1 and TRBJ2-5; 13 positions agree with TRBD2. V lost 3 bases, J lost 5 bases, and 4 bases stayed unmatched. CDR3 length: 15 amino acids. Germline V gives CDR1 SGHRS, CDR2 YFSETQ. The CDR3 DNA sequence: TGCGCCAGCAGCTACGGGACTAGCGGGATGGAGACCCAGTACTTC. Amino acid sequence: CASSYGTSGMETQYF.

As regards this clone: One junction end disagrees with the germline gene, perhaps due to a read error. V and J are TRBV11-2 and TRBJ2-7, with 9 bases that match TRBD1. CDR1 is SGHAT, CDR2 FQNNGV, per germline. The CDR3 spans 14 residues. DNA of the CDR3: TGTGCCAGCAGCGTAGACAGGGGGGATTACGAGCAGTACTTC. This sequence encodes CASSVDRGDYEQYF.

V is TRBV27 and J is TRBJ1-6; TRBD1 agrees at 8 bases. Per germline, CDR1 MNHEY and CDR2 SMNVEV (reference sequence). CDR3 length equals 14 residues. Trimming took 5 bases from V and 9 from J; bases not matched to a gene: 6. CDR3 DNA: TGTGCCAGCAGTCTGGACAGGGCCACTTCACCCCTCCACTTT. Its protein product is CASSLDRATSPLHF.

V usage is TRBV6-5 and J usage is TRBJ2-2; D is possibly TRBD1 (6 bases). This CDR3 is 15 amino acids long. CDR1 MNHEY and CDR2 SVGAGI come from the germline V gene. V was shortened by 2 bases and J by 6 bases, with 13 bases between the two germline ends. The CDR3 DNA reads TGTGCCAGCAGTTACGATTACAGGGCGTCCGGGGAGCTGTTTTTT. As protein: CASSYDYRASGELFF.

V usage is TRBV10-3 and J usage is TRBJ1-1; TRBD1 is a possible D gene (6 bases). Germline lookup yields CDR1 ENHRY and CDR2 SYGVKD. Trimming took off 3 bases at V and 1 base at J, with 9 bases between the two ends. The CDR3 sequence is 14 residues long. CDR3 protein: CAISDGRGNTEAFF. The CDR3 DNA reads as TGTGCCATCAGTGATGGCAGGGGGAACACTGAAGCTTTCTTT.

The gene calls are TRBV5-4 and TRBJ2-7; TRBD1 might be the D (5 bases). CDR1 and CDR2 from the germline V gene are SGHNT and YYREEE (reference sequence). Deletions cut 4 bases from V and 4 bases from J, with 21 bases between. The CDR3 length is 16 residues. In DNA form, the CDR3 reads TGTGCCAGCAGCCCCCGATCAGGGATGGGTGGTTACGAGCAGTACTTC. It is translated as CASSPRSGMGGYEQYF.

The chain recombines TRBV29-1 with TRBJ2-4, with D possibly TRBD2 on 6 matching bases. CDR1 SQVTM and CDR2 ANQGSEA come from the germline V gene. CDR3 length: 14 amino acids. V gave up 7 bases and J gave up 3 bases, with 16 bases separating them. CDR3 coding DNA: TGCAGCGCCACCGGGGGAAGGGGCAAAAACATTCAGTACTTC. Protein: CSATGGRGKNIQYF.

The rearrangement joins TRBV7-8 to TRBJ1-5, with a tentative D call TRBD1 (5 bases). The germline gives CDR1 SGHVS, CDR2 FQNEAQ. CDR3 length equals 15 residues. V was cut by 4 bases and J by 6 bases, with 16 bases left in between. CDR3 in DNA: TGTGCCAGCAGCTCAGACTCCCACCAGGGTCAGCCCCAGCATTTT. Its translation: CASSSDSHQGQPQHF.

V usage is TRBV5-1 and J usage is TRBJ2-7, with 7 nucleotides matching TRBD2. Germline V CDR1 and CDR2: SGHRS, YFSETQ. V lost 4 bases to trimming and J lost 2 bases; unmatched junction nucleotides: 9. This CDR3 spans 15 amino acids. The CDR3 spells CASSPGTITTYEQYF. The CDR3 nucleotides are TGCGCCAGCAGCCCTGGGACTATTACTACCTACGAGCAGTACTTC.

The chain joins TRBV5-1 to TRBJ2-2, with 7 bases fitting TRBD1. V was pared by 4 bases and J by 1 base, with 4 bases of the junction left unmatched. The V gene's germline CDR1 is SGHRS and CDR2 YFSETQ. The CDR3 loop spans 15 amino acids. Here the CDR3 reads CASSLRTGNTGELFF. CDR3 nucleotide sequence: TGCGCCAGCAGCCTCCGGACAGGGAACACCGGGGAGCTGTTTTTT.

This clone occurred a few times. The CDR3 sequence is CASSADRGNSPLHF. CDR3 coding DNA: TGTGCCAGTAGTGCCGACAGGGGAAATTCACCCCTCCACTTT. V gene TRBV19 combines with J gene TRBJ1-6; TRBD1 aligns across 8 bases. Looked up from germline, CDR1 is LNHDA and CDR2 is SQIVND (reference sequence). Unmatched junction bases numbered 4, after V lost 5 bases and J lost 7 bases. This CDR3 spans 14 amino acids.

The chain joins TRBV6-5 to TRBJ1-2; 7 bases map to TRBD1. V lost 6 bases and J lost 8; bases outside the gene matches: 9. Looked up from germline, CDR1 is MNHEY and CDR2 is SVGAGI. This CDR3 is built from 13 residues. Here the CDR3 reads CASSFTGESGYTF. Here the CDR3 DNA reads TGTGCCAGCAGCTTCACAGGGGAGTCCGGCTACACCTTC.

J is TRBJ2-7 and V is TRBV5-1; TRBD2 might be the D (5 bases). Germline-derived CDR1 and CDR2 are SGHRS and YFSETQ. V lost 7 bases and J lost 7, with 18 bases in between. The CDR3 is made up of 13 amino acids. The CDR3 nucleotides are TGCGCCAGCGGCCGGGAATCGCAAGTGGAGCAGTACTTC. Amino acid sequence: CASGRESQVEQYF.

The chain joins TRBV5-8 to TRBJ1-1; TRBD1 agrees at 8 bases. This CDR3 has 15 residues. From germline, CDR1 is SGHTS and CDR2 YDEGEE. Trimming at V came to 1 base and at J to 7 bases, leaving 9 bases not matched to a gene. In nucleotides, the CDR3 is TGTGCCAGCAGCTTGACCAGGGGGCATGGGGTTGAAGCTTTCTTT. It encodes CASSLTRGHGVEAFF.

The genes are TRBV7-6 and TRBJ2-2, with TRBD2 as a possible D gene (6 bases). The CDR3 has 16 residues. V lost 6 bases and J 5 bases, leaving 19 bases between the germline ends. Germline CDR1 reads SGHVS; CDR2 reads FNYEAQ. The CDR3 reads CASRTAGGLKTGELFF. CDR3 DNA: TGTGCCAGCAGAACCGCCGGAGGGCTGAAAACCGGGGAGCTGTTTTTT.

V is TRBV7-2 and J is TRBJ2-7; D gene uncertain. V gave up 1 base and J gave up 3 bases, with 10 bases separating them. The germline CDR1 and CDR2 sequences are SGHTA and FQGNSA. The length of the CDR3 is 14 residues. CDR3 sequence (DNA): TGTGCCAGCAGCTTAGGGGGTGCCAGCTACGAGCAGTACTTC. Residues: CASSLGGASYEQYF. Together with reference TRBV7-2 and TRBJ2-7, the CDR3 gives the full variable domain: GAGVSQSPSNKVTEKGKDVELRCDPISGHTALYWYRQSLGQGLEFLIYFQGNSAPDKSGLPSDRFSAERTGGSVSTLTIQRTQQEDSAVYLCASSLGGASYEQYFGPGTRLTVT.

The chain has TRBV29-1 and TRBJ2-1; no clear D gene. Looked up from germline, CDR1 is SQVTM and CDR2 is ANQGSEA. There are 16 residues in the CDR3. Trimming left V 7 bases short and J 0 bases short, with 19 bases between. This CDR3 reads CSGRPRAPSSYNEQFF. CDR3 DNA sequence: TGCAGCGGCAGACCCCGGGCCCCTAGCTCCTACAATGAGCAGTTCTTC.

V gene TRBV2 combines with J gene TRBJ2-3; no clear D. The CDR3 runs to 13 residues. Trimming left V 3 bases short and J 1 base short, with 5 bases between. CDR1 is SNHLY, CDR2 FYNNEI, per germline. The CDR3 spells CASSDRGTDTQYF. Written as DNA, the CDR3 is TGTGCCAGCAGTGATCGGGGCACAGATACGCAGTATTTT.

The chain has TRBV7-2 and TRBJ2-5, with TRBD2 identical over 10 bases. The germline V gene has CDR1 SGHTA and CDR2 FQGNSA. There are 18 residues in the CDR3. Unmatched junction bases numbered 17, after V lost 5 bases and J lost 5 bases. In DNA, the CDR3 is TGTGCCAGCAGCGGCAAAGGACTAGCGGTTGACGGGCGCGAGACCCAGTACTTC. Protein product: CASSGKGLAVDGRETQYF. Combining the CDR3 with reference TRBV7-2 and TRBJ2-5 gives the whole variable domain GAGVSQSPSNKVTEKGKDVELRCDPISGHTALYWYRQSLGQGLEFLIYFQGNSAPDKSGLPSDRFSAERTGGSVSTLTIQRTQQEDSAVYLCASSGKGLAVDGRETQYFGPGTRLLVL.

This clone showed up just once. This chain links TRBV7-2 with TRBJ2-3; D possibly corresponds to TRBD2 (5 bases). The CDR3 covers 14 residues. Germline loops: CDR1 SGHTA, CDR2 FQGNSA. V was shortened by 3 bases and J by 1 base, with 8 bases between the two germline ends. DNA for the CDR3: TGTGCCAGCAGCTTTAGAGGGCGCACAGATACGCAGTATTTT. Residues: CASSFRGRTDTQYF.